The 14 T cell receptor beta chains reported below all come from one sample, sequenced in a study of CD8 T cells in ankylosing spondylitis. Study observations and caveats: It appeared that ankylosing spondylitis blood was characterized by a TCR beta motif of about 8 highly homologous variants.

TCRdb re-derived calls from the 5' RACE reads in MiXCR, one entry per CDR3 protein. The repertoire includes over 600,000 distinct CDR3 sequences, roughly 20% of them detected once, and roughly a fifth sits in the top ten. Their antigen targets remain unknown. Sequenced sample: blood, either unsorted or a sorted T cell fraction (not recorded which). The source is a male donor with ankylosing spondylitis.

Here the CDR3 reads CASSQTGSDTIYF. In DNA, the CDR3 is TGTGCCAGCAGTCAGACAGGCTCGGACACCATATATTTT. The J gene is TRBJ1-3, the V gene TRBV2; possibly TRBD1 for D (6 bases). This CDR3 has 13 amino acids. The germline V and J ends were trimmed by 5 bases and 8 bases, with 13 bases remaining between them. In germline, CDR1 is SNHLY, CDR2 FYNNEI.

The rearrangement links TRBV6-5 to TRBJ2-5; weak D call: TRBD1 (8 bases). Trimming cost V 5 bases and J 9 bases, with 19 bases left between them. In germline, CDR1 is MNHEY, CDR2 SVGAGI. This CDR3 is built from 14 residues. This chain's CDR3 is CASSNRGGSVAQYF. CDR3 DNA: TGTGCCAGCAGTAACAGGGGGGGGTCGGTGGCCCAGTACTTC.

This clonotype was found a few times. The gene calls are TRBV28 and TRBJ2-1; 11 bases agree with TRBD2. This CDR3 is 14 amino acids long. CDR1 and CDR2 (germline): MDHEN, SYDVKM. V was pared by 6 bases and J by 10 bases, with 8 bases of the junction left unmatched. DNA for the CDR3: TGTGCCAGCAGGGTAGCGGGAGGGCCGTTGGAGCAGTTCTTC. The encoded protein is CASRVAGGPLEQFF.

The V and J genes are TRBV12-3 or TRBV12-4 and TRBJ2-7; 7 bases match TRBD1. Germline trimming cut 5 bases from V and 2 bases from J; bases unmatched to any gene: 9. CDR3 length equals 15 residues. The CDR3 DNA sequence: TGTGCCAGCAGTACAGGGGCGGCTAGAACCTACGAGCAGTACTTC. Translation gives CASSTGAARTYEQYF.

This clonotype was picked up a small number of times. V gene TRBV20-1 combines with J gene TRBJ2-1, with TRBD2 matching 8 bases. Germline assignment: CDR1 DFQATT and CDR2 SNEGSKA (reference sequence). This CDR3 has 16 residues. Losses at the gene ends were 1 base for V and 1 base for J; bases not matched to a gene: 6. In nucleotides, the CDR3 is TGCAGTGCTAGAGTCTCGACTAGCGAGTCCTACAATGAGCAGTTCTTC. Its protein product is CSARVSTSESYNEQFF.

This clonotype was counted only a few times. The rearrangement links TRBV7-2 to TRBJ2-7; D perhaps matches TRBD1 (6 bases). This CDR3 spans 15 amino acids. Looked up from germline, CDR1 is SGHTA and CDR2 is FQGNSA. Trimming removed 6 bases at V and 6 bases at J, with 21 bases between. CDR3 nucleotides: TGTGCCAGCAGACCACCCTCCGGGACATGGAGCGAGCAGTACTTC. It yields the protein CASRPPSGTWSEQYF. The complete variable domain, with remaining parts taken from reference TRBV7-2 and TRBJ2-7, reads GAGVSQSPSNKVTEKGKDVELRCDPISGHTALYWYRQSLGQGLEFLIYFQGNSAPDKSGLPSDRFSAERTGGSVSTLTIQRTQQEDSAVYLCASRPPSGTWSEQYFGPGTRLTVT.

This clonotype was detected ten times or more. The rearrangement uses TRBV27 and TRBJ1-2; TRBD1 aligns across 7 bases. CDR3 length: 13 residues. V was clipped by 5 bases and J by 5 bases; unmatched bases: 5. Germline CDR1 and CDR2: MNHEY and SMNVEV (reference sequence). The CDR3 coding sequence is TGTGCCAGCAGTCGCACAGGGGAATATGGCTACACCTTC. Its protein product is CASSRTGEYGYTF.

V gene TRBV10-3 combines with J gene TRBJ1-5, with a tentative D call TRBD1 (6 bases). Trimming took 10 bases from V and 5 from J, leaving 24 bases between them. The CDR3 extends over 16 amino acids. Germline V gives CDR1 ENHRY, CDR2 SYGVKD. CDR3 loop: CATSGSGGDRDQPQHF. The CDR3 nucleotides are TGTGCCACCTCGGGATCCGGGGGCGATCGGGATCAGCCCCAGCATTTT.

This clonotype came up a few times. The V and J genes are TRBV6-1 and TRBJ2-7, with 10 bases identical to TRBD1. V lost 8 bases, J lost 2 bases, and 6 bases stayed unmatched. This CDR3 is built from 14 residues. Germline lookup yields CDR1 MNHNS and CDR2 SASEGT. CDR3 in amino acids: CASGNGQGAYEQYF. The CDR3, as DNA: TGTGCCAGCGGAAATGGACAGGGGGCCTACGAGCAGTACTTC.

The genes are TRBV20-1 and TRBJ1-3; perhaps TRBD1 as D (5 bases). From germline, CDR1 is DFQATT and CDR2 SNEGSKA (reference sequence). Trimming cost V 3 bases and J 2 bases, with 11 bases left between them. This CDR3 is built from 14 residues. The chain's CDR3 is CSARGQLTGNTIYF. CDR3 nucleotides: TGCAGTGCTAGGGGGCAGTTGACTGGAAACACCATATATTTT.

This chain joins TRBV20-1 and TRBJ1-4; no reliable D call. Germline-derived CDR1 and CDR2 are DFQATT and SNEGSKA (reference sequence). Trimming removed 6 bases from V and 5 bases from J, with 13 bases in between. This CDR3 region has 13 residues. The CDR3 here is CSAAGPLNEKLFF. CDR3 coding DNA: TGCAGTGCAGCCGGGCCCCTAAATGAAAAACTGTTTTTT.

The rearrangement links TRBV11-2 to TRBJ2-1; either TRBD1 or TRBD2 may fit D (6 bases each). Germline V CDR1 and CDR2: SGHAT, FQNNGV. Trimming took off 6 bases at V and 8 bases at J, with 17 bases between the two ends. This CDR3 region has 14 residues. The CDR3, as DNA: TGTGCCAGCAGTAACCCGACAGGCGGGGATGAGCAGTTCTTC. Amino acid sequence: CASSNPTGGDEQFF.

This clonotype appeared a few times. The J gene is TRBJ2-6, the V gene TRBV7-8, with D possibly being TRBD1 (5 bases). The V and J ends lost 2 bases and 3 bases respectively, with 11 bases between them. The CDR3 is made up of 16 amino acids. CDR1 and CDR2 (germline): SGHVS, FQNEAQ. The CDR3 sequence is CASSLQGLDGANVLTF. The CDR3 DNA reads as TGTGCCAGCAGCTTACAGGGTTTGGATGGGGCCAACGTCCTGACTTTC. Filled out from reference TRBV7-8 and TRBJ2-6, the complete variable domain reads GAGVSQSPRYKVAKRGQDVALRCDPISGHVSLFWYQQALGQGPEFLTYFQNEAQLDKSGLPSDRFFAERPEGSVSTLKIQRTQQEDSAVYLCASSLQGLDGANVLTFGAGSRLTVL.

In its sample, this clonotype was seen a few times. The CDR3 region is CASSYGERTEAFF. CDR3 DNA: TGTGCCAGCAGTTACGGTGAACGCACTGAAGCTTTCTTT. The chain couples TRBV6-2 or TRBV6-3 to TRBJ1-1; D uncertain. Germline CDR1 MNHEY, CDR2 SVGEGT. The CDR3 length is 13 residues. V dropped 2 bases and J dropped 4 bases, with 8 bases sitting between them.